This T cell receptor beta chain was obtained from a study of response to subunit inactivated influenza vaccine. Overall study findings and caveats: Authors suggested that a seasonal influenza vaccination recruits few new T cells each time.

TCRdb re-derived calls from the RT-PCR reads in MiXCR, one entry per CDR3 protein. Among about 700,000 distinct CDR3 sequences, roughly 14% were seen once, and the ten largest hold roughly 11%. This clonotype was observed a handful of times. Antigen unknown. The CDR3 contains 13 residues. CDR1 SGHTA and CDR2 FQGNSA come from the germline V gene. V lost 4 bases, J lost 7 bases, and 5 bases stayed unmatched. The specimen comprised PBMCs from blood, sampled 11 to 12 days after vaccination. The chain couples TRBV7-2 to TRBJ1-2, with 8 bases identical to TRBD1. This receptor was identified in a man in his fifties or sixties who received an inactivated influenza vaccine. CDR3 amino acids: CASSYGQGAGYTF. The CDR3 DNA is TGTGCCAGCAGCTACGGACAGGGCGCTGGCTACACCTTC.